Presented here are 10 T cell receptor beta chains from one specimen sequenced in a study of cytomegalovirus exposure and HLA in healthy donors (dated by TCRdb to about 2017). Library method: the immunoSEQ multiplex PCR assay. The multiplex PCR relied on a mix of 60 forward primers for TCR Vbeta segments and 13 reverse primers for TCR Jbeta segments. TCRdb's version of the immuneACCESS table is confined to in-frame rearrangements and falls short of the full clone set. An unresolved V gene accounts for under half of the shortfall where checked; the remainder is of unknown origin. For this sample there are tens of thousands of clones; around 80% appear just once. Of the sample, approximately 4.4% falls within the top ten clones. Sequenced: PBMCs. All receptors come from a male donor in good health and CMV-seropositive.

The CDR3: CASSVEDFQTGEQFF. The CDR3 DNA reads TGTGCCAGCAGCGTAGAGGACTTCCAAACGGGGGAGCAGTTCTTC. The V call is TRBV9, the J call TRBJ2-1; tentative D call: TRBD2 (5 bases). This CDR3 has 15 amino acids. The germline V gene encodes CDR1 SGDLS and CDR2 YYNGEE. Trimming removed 0 bases at V and 10 bases at J, with 17 bases between.

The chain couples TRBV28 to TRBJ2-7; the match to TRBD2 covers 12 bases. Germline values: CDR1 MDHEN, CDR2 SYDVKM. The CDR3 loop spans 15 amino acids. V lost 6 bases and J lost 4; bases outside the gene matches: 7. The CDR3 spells CASSTTSGSRYEQYF. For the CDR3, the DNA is TGTGCCAGCAGCACGACTAGCGGGAGTAGGTACGAGCAGTACTTC. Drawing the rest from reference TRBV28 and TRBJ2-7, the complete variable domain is DVKVTQSSRYLVKRTGEKVFLECVQDMDHENMFWYRQDPGLGLRLIYFSYDVKMKEKGDIPEGYSVSREKKERFSLILESASTNQTSMYLCASSTTSGSRYEQYFGPGTRLTVT.

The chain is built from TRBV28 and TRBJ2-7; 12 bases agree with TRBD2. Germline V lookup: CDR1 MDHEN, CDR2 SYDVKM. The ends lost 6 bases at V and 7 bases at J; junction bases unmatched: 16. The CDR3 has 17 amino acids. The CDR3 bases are TGTGCCAGCAGCCGTCGACTAGCGGGAGTTCCCGAGGGGGAGCAGTACTTC. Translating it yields CASSRRLAGVPEGEQYF.

The CDR3 spells CASRRQATGANVLTF. CDR3 bases: TGTGCCAGCAGGCGACAGGCCACTGGGGCCAACGTCCTGACTTTC. The chain couples TRBV2 to TRBJ2-6; D possibly corresponds to TRBD1 (6 bases). The germline V gene encodes CDR1 SNHLY and CDR2 FYNNEI. The CDR3 length is 15 residues. Trimming pared 6 bases from V and 2 bases from J, leaving 11 bases between.

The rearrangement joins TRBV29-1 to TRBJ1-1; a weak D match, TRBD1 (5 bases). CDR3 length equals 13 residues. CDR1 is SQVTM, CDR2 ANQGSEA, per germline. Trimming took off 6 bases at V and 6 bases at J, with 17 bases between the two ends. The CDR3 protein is CSVWGVDRSEAFF. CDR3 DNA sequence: TGCAGCGTCTGGGGGGTTGATCGCTCTGAAGCTTTCTTT.

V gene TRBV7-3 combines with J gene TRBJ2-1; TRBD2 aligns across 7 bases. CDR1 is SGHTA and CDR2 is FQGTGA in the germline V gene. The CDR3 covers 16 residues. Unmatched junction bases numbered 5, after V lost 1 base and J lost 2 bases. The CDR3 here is CASSLRAGPTYNEQFF. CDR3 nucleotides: TGTGCCAGCAGCTTAAGAGCGGGGCCGACCTACAATGAGCAGTTCTTC.

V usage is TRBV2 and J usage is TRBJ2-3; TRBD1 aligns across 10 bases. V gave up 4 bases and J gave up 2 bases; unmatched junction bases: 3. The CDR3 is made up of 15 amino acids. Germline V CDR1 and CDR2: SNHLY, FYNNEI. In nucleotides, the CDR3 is TGTGCCAGCAGTGGCGGGACAGGGGACACAGATACGCAGTATTTT. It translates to CASSGGTGDTDTQYF.

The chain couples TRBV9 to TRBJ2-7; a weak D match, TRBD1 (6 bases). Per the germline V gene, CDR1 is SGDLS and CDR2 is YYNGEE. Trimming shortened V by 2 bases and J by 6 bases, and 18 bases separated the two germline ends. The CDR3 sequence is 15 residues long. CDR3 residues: CASSVEGSRGVEQYF. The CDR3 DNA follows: TGTGCCAGCAGCGTCGAAGGTAGCAGGGGTGTCGAGCAGTACTTC.

The CDR3 bases are TGTGCCAGCACCGAACGGGGAGGGCTGGAAGCTTTCTTT. Protein product: CASTERGGLEAFF. This chain uses TRBV2 with TRBJ1-1; D remains unclear. Germline CDR1 SNHLY, CDR2 FYNNEI. The ends were cut back, 7 bases at V and 8 bases at J, with 17 bases in the middle. This CDR3 is built from 13 residues. The full variable domain, in which reference TRBV2 and TRBJ1-1 provide the parts outside the CDR3, is EPEVTQTPSHQVTQMGQEVILRCVPISNHLYFYWYRQILGQKVEFLVSFYNNEISEKSEIFDDQFSVERPDGSNFTLKIRSTKLEDSAMYFCASTERGGLEAFFGQGTRLTVV.

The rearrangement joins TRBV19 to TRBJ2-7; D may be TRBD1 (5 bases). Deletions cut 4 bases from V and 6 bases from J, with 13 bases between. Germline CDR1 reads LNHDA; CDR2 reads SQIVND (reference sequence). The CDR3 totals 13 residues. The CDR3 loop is CASSTGHPLEQYF. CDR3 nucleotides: TGTGCCAGTAGTACCGGACACCCCCTCGAGCAGTACTTC.